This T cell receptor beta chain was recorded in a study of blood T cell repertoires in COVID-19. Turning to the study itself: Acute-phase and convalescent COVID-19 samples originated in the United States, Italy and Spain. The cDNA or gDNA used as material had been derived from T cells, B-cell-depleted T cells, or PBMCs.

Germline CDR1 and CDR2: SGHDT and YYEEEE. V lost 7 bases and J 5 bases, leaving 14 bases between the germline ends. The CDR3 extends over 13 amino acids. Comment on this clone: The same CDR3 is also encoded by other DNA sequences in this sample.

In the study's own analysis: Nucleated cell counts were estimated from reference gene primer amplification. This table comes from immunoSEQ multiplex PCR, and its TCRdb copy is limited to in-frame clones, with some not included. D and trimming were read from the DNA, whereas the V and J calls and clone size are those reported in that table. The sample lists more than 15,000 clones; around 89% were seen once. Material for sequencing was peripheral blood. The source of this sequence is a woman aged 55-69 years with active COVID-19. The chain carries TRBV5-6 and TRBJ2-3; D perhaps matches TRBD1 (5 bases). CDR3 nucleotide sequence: TGTGCCAGCCGAAGGCAGGGTGGAGATACGCAGTATTTT. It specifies CASRRQGGDTQYF.